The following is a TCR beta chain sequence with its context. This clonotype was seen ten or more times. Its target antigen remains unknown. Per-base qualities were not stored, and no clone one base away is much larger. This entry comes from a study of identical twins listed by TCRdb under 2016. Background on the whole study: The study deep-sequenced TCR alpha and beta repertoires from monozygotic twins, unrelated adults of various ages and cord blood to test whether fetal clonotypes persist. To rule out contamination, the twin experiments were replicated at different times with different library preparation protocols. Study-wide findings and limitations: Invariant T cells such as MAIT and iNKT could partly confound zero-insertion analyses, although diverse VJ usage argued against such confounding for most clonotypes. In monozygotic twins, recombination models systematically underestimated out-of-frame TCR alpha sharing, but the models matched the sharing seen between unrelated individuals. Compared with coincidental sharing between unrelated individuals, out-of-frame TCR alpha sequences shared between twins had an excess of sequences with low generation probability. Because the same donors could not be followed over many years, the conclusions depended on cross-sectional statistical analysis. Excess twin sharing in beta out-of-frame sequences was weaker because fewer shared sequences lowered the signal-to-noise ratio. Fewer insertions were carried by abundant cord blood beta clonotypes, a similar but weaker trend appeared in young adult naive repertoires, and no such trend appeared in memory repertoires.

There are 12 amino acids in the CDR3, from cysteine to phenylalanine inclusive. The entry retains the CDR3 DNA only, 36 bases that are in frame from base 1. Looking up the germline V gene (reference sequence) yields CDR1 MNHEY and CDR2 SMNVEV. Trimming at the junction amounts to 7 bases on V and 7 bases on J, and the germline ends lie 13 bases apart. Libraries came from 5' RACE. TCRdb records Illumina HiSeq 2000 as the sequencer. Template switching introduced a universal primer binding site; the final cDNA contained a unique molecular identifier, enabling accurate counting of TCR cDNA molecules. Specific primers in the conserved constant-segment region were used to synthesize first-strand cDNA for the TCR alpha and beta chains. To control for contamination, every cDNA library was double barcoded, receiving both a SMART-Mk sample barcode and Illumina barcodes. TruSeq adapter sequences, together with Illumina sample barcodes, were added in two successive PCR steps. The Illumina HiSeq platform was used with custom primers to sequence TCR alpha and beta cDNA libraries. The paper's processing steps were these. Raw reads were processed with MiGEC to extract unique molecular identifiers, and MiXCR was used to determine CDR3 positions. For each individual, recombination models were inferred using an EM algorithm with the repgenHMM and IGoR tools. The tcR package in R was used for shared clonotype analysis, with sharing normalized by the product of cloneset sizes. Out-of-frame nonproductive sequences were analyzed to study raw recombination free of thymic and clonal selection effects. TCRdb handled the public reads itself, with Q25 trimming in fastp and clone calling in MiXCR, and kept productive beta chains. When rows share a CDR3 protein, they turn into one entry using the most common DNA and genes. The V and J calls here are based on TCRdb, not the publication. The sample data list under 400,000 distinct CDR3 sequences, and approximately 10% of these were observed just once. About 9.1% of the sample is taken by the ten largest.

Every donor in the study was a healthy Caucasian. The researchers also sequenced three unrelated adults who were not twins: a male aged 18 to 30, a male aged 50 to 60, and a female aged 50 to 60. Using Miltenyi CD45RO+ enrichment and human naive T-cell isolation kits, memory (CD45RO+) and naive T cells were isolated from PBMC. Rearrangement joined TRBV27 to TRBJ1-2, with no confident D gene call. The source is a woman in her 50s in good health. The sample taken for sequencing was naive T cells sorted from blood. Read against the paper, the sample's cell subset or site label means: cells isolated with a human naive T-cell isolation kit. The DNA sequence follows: TGTGCCAGCACCTCGGCGGGGTCTGGCTACACCTTC. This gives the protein CASTSAGSGYTF.